The clone carrying this TCR beta chain was observed once. This entry is derived from a study of blood T cell repertoires in COVID-19. About the research overall: COVID-19 samples, acute and convalescent, were from the United States, Italy and Spain. PBMCs, B-cell-depleted T cells, or T cells provided the cDNA or gDNA that made up the material.

Original processing notes: Nucleated cell number was recorded as an estimate derived from reference gene primer amplification. Only in-frame clones appear in the TCRdb table, and some are missing; sequencing was by immunoSEQ multiplex PCR. V, J and clone size derive from that table, while D and trimming were established from the DNA sequence. The sample lists some 280,000 clones; about 89% were seen once. The TCR was taken from a woman aged 60 to 75 with acute or convalescent COVID-19. Sample: peripheral blood.

CDR3 sequence: CASSREGFYGYTF. CDR3 in DNA: TGTGCCAGCAGCAGGGAGGGATTCTATGGCTACACCTTC. The rearrangement joins TRBV5-4 to TRBJ1-2; D gene ambiguous. With 4 bases removed from V and 4 bases from J, the gap between germline ends came to 11 bases. Germline CDR1 reads SGHNT; CDR2 reads YYREEE (reference sequence). There are 13 residues in the CDR3.